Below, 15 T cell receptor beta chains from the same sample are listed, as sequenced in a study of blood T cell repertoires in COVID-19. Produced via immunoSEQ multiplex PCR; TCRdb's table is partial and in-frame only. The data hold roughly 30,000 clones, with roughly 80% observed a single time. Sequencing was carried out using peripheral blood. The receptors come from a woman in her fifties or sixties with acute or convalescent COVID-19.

CDR3 loop: CASSLAPSGGLNEQFF. The CDR3 DNA is TGCGCCAGCAGCTTGGCCCCTAGTGGGGGCCTCAATGAGCAGTTCTTC. The chain has TRBV5-1 and TRBJ2-1; tentative D call: TRBD1 (6 bases). Trimming removed 0 bases from V and 6 bases from J, with 16 bases in between. The CDR3 runs to 16 residues. Germline V gene data show CDR1 as SGHRS and CDR2 as YFSETQ. Together with reference TRBV5-1 and TRBJ2-1, the CDR3 gives the full variable domain: KAGVTQTPRYLIKTRGQQVTLSCSPISGHRSVSWYQQTPGQGLQFLFEYFSETQRNKGNFPGRFSGRQFSNSRSEMNVSTLELGDSALYLCASSLAPSGGLNEQFFGPGTRLTVL.

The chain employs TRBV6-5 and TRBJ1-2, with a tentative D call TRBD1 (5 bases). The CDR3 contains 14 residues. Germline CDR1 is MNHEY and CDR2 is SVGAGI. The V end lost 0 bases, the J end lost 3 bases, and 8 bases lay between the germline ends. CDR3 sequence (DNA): TGTGCCAGCAGTTACTCGCGGGACCACTATGGCTACACCTTC. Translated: CASSYSRDHYGYTF.

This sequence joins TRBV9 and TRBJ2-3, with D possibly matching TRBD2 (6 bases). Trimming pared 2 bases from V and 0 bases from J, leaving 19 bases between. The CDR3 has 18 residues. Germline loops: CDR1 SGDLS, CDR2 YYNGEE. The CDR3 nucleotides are TGTGCCAGCAGCGTGGGGGAGGTTCGGCGGGTGAGCACAGATACGCAGTATTTT. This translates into CASSVGEVRRVSTDTQYF.

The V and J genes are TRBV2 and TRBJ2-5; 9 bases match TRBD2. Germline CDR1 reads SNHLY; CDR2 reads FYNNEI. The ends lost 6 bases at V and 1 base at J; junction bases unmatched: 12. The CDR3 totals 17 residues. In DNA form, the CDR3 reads TGTGCCAGCAGCTCTGACATCCCAGCGGGGGGCCAAGAGACCCAGTACTTC. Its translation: CASSSDIPAGGQETQYF.

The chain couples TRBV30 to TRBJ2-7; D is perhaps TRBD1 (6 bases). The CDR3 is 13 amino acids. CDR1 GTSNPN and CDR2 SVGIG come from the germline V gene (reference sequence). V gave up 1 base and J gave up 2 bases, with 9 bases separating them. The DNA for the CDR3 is TGTGCCTGGAGTGAGGACAGTCCCTACGAGCAGTACTTC. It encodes CAWSEDSPYEQYF.

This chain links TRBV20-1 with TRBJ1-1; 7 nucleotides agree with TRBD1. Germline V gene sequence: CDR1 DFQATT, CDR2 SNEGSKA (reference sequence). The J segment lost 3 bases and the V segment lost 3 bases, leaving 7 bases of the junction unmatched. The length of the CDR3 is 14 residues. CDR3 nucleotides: TGCAGTGCTAGTCCCCCAGGGGGGCACACTGAAGCTTTCTTT. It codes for CSASPPGGHTEAFF.

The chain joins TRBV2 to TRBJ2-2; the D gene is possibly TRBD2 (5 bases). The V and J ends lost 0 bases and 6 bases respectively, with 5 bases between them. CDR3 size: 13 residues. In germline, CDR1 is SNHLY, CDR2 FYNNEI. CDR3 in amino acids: CASSEARAGELFF. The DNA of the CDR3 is TGTGCCAGCAGTGAAGCGCGGGCCGGGGAGCTGTTTTTT.

The CDR3 spells CATSDSGTGNYGYTF. In DNA form, the CDR3 reads TGTGCCACCAGTGACTCCGGGACAGGGAACTATGGCTACACCTTC. The V call is TRBV24-1, the J call TRBJ1-2, with 9 bases aligning to TRBD1. CDR1 is KGHDR, CDR2 SFDVKD, per germline. The CDR3 sequence is 15 residues long. The trim removed 4 bases at V and 2 bases at J, leaving 4 bases unmatched.

The CDR3 sequence: CASRAGTGGQETQYF. Here the CDR3 DNA reads TGTGCCAGCAGGGCCGGGACAGGGGGACAAGAGACCCAGTACTTC. This sequence joins TRBV6-5 and TRBJ2-5, with 11 bases identical to TRBD1. This CDR3 comprises 15 residues. CDR1 is MNHEY and CDR2 is SVGAGI in the germline V gene. After removal of 6 bases from V and 2 bases from J, the junction contained 5 bases not matched to a gene.

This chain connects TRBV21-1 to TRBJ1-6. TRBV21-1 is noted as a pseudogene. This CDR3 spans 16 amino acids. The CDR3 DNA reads TGTGCCAGCAGCAAATTAGAGGGAGAGAAGAATTCACCCCTCCACTTT. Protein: CASSKLEGEKNSPLHF.

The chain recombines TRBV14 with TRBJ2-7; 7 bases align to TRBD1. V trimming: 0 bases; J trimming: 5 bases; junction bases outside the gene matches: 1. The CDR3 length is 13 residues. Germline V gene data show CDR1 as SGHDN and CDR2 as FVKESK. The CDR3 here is CASSQDDRDEQYF. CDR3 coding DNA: TGTGCCAGCAGCCAAGATGACAGGGACGAGCAGTACTTC.

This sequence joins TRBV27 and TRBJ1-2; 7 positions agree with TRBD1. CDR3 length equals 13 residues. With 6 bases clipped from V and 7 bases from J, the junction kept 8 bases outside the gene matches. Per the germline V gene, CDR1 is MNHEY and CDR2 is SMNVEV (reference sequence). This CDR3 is CASRGNRGGGYTF. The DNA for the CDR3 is TGTGCCAGCAGGGGTAACAGGGGAGGTGGCTACACCTTC.

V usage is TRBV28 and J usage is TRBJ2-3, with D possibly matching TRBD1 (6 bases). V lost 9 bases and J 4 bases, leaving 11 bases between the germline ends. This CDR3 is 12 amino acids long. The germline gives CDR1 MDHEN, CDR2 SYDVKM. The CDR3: CASKGVPDTQYF. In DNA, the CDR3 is TGTGCCAGTAAGGGGGTTCCAGATACGCAGTATTTT.

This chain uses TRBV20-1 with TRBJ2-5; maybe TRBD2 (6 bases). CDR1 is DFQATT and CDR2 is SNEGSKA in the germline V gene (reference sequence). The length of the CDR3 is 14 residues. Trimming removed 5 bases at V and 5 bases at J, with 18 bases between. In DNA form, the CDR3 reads TGCAGTGCTCGTGCTTCTGGGGGGAGGGAGACCCAGTACTTC. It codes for CSARASGGRETQYF.

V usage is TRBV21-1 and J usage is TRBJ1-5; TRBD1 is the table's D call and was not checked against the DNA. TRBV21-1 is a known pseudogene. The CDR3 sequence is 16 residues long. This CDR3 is CASSKRTWYSNQPQHF. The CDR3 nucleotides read TGTGCCAGCAGCAAACGCACATGGTATAGCAATCAGCCCCAGCATTTT.